This passage covers 23 T cell receptor beta chains from one sample sequenced in a study of shared clonotypes between healthy human individuals. Data came from immunoSEQ multiplex PCR; TCRdb stores just in-frame clones and leaves some out. The sample lists more than 500,000 clones; roughly 95% were seen once. Terminally differentiated effector memory CD45RA+ cells were left out of the naive CD8 fraction, which was CD45RO-negative and positively selected for CCR7. Sequenced sample: naive CD8+ T cells sorted from blood. The receptors were gathered from a woman in her twenties or thirties in good health.

This chain uses TRBV19 with TRBJ1-1; weak D call: TRBD1 (5 bases). Trimming pared 9 bases from V and 5 bases from J, leaving 13 bases between. The germline V gene encodes CDR1 LNHDA and CDR2 SQIVND (reference sequence). The CDR3 has 12 residues. This CDR3 is CASGGGGTEAFF. The CDR3 DNA reads as TGTGCCAGCGGAGGTGGGGGAACTGAAGCTTTCTTT. Complete variable domain (other parts from reference TRBV19 and TRBJ1-1): DGGITQSPKYLFRKEGQNVTLSCEQNLNHDAMYWYRQDPGQGLRLIYYSQIVNDFQKGDIAEGYSVSREKKESFPLTVTSAQKNPTAFYLCASGGGGTEAFFGQGTRLTVV.

This clone appeared once. Its ends do not fully match the called genes, so a read error is possible. This rearrangement joins TRBV19 to TRBJ2-7; D is possibly TRBD2 (6 bases). CDR3 length: 15 residues. Germline V gene lookup returns CDR1 LNHDA and CDR2 SQIVND (reference sequence). The chain's CDR3 is CASSLESGYTYEQYF. Written as DNA, the CDR3 is TGTGCCAGTAGTTTAGAAAGCGGGTACACCTACGAGCAGTACTTC.

The V gene is TRBV28, the J gene TRBJ1-4, with D possibly matching TRBD1 (5 bases). V lost 1 base and J 8 bases, leaving 8 bases between the germline ends. Germline CDR1 is MDHEN and CDR2 is SYDVKM. The CDR3 has 13 amino acids. CDR3 region: CASSLFGDEKLFF. In nucleotides, the CDR3 is TGTGCCAGCAGTTTATTCGGGGACGAAAAACTGTTTTTT. Combining the CDR3 with reference TRBV28 and TRBJ1-4 gives the whole variable domain DVKVTQSSRYLVKRTGEKVFLECVQDMDHENMFWYRQDPGLGLRLIYFSYDVKMKEKGDIPEGYSVSREKKERFSLILESASTNQTSMYLCASSLFGDEKLFFGSGTQLSVL.

The rearrangement uses TRBV6-5 and TRBJ2-2; 10 positions agree with TRBD2. Per the germline V gene, CDR1 is MNHEY and CDR2 is SVGAGI. The CDR3 is made up of 15 amino acids. V shed 5 bases and J 5 bases; nucleotides not matched to a gene: 5. The CDR3 spells CASSPIAGGTGELFF. The CDR3 DNA reads TGTGCCAGCAGTCCCATAGCGGGAGGTACCGGGGAGCTGTTTTTT.

The V gene is TRBV28, the J gene TRBJ2-7; possibly TRBD1 for D (5 bases). The CDR3 totals 17 residues. Trimming left V 5 bases short and J 4 bases short, with 24 bases between. Germline assignment: CDR1 MDHEN and CDR2 SYDVKM. The CDR3: CASSPQGQVFGAYEQYF. CDR3 DNA: TGTGCCAGCAGTCCCCAAGGCCAGGTTTTTGGGGCATACGAGCAGTACTTC. The full variable domain, completed using reference TRBV28 and TRBJ2-7, is DVKVTQSSRYLVKRTGEKVFLECVQDMDHENMFWYRQDPGLGLRLIYFSYDVKMKEKGDIPEGYSVSREKKERFSLILESASTNQTSMYLCASSPQGQVFGAYEQYFGPGTRLTVT.

The chain carries TRBV27 and TRBJ2-5; 7 bases map to TRBD2. The J call may be mistaken, given a closer DNA end match to TRBJ2-7. Germline CDR1 MNHEY, CDR2 SMNVEV (reference sequence). The CDR3 contains 13 residues. The CDR3 protein is CASSWGLPYEQYF. In DNA form, the CDR3 reads TGTGCCAGCAGTTGGGGACTACCTTACGAGCAGTACTTC.

Turning to this clone: A much bigger clone sits one base away, suggesting this may be a read error. The chain recombines TRBV13 with TRBJ1-1, with D unresolved. The germline gives CDR1 PRHDT, CDR2 FYEKMQ (reference sequence). Trimming took off 1 base at V and 2 bases at J, with 2 bases between the two ends. The CDR3 loop spans 12 amino acids. The CDR3 coding sequence is TGTGCCAGCAGCTTAGAAAACACTGAAGCTTTCTTT. Translation: CASSLENTEAFF.

Concerning this clone itself: Other DNA sequences in the sample encode the same CDR3. This rearrangement joins TRBV5-1 to TRBJ2-7; D assignment may be TRBD1 or TRBD2 (5 bases each). The CDR3 extends over 14 amino acids. Germline V gene sequence: CDR1 SGHRS, CDR2 YFSETQ. V lost 4 bases to trimming and J lost 2 bases, with 13 bases between them. The CDR3 sequence is CASSVRDRAYEQYF. In DNA, the CDR3 is TGCGCCAGCAGCGTCCGGGACCGGGCCTACGAGCAGTACTTC.

V and J are TRBV7-2 and TRBJ2-4; perhaps TRBD1 as D (5 bases). The CDR3 is 15 residues long. V lost 1 base to trimming and J lost 8 bases, with 15 bases between them. Per the germline V gene, CDR1 is SGHTA and CDR2 is FQGNSA. For the CDR3, the DNA is TGTGCCAGCAGCTTAGTAGGGGTAGGGGTCGACATTCAGTACTTC. Protein: CASSLVGVGVDIQYF.

The rearrangement uses TRBV5-6 and TRBJ2-4; D not certain. Germline assignment: CDR1 SGHDT and CDR2 YYEEEE. The CDR3 extends over 15 amino acids. Trimming removed 4 bases from V and 0 bases from J, with 11 bases in between. In nucleotides, the CDR3 is TGTGCCAGCAGCGCCGGGTCCTTAGCCAAAAACATTCAGTACTTC. Protein product: CASSAGSLAKNIQYF.

V and J are TRBV9 and TRBJ2-7; 8 positions agree with TRBD1. J was trimmed by 6 bases and V by 2 bases; bases with no gene match: 16. CDR3 length equals 17 residues. The germline V gene encodes CDR1 SGDLS and CDR2 YYNGEE. The CDR3 region is CASSVDSGWTGWSEQYF. The CDR3 coding sequence is TGTGCCAGCAGCGTTGATAGTGGGTGGACAGGGTGGTCCGAGCAGTACTTC.

This sequence joins TRBV14 and TRBJ2-7; 7 bases map to TRBD1. V lost 4 bases and J lost 3; bases outside the gene matches: 6. The CDR3 runs to 14 residues. Germline V lookup: CDR1 SGHDN, CDR2 FVKESK. This chain's CDR3 is CASSPGQSFYEQYF. The CDR3 region has the DNA TGTGCCAGCAGCCCGGGACAGAGCTTCTACGAGCAGTACTTC. The whole variable domain, remainder taken from reference TRBV14 and TRBJ2-7, is EAGVTQFPSHSVIEKGQTVTLRCDPISGHDNLYWYRRVMGKEIKFLLHFVKESKQDESGMPNNRFLAERTGGTYSTLKVQPAELEDSGVYFCASSPGQSFYEQYFGPGTRLTVT.

V is TRBV7-9 and J is TRBJ1-1; 7 bases match TRBD1. Germline lookup yields CDR1 SEHNR and CDR2 FQNEAQ (reference sequence). The ends lost 4 bases at V and 6 bases at J; junction bases unmatched: 8. The CDR3 runs to 14 residues. Here the CDR3 reads CASSSEDRWAEAFF. CDR3 DNA: TGTGCCAGCAGCTCCGAGGACAGGTGGGCTGAAGCTTTCTTT.

The chain recombines TRBV2 with TRBJ2-5; 9 bases agree with TRBD2. The J call is uncertain, as TRBJ2-7 better fits the DNA end. Germline assignment: CDR1 SNHLY and CDR2 FYNNEI. The CDR3 consists of 14 residues. The CDR3 sequence: CASSIAGVSYEQYF. The CDR3 DNA reads TGTGCCAGCAGCATAGCGGGAGTGTCTTACGAGCAGTACTTC.

The V gene is TRBV4-1, the J gene TRBJ1-1, with TRBD1 identical over 9 bases. The CDR3 totals 14 residues. Per germline, CDR1 MGHRA and CDR2 YSYEKL. J gave up 7 bases and V 6 bases, and 9 bases lay outside the gene matches. This CDR3 is CASSPGTGTIEAFF. The CDR3 coding sequence is TGCGCCAGCAGTCCCGGGACAGGGACGATTGAAGCTTTCTTT.

In DNA, the CDR3 is TGTGCCAGCACCCACCCCGGGGAGCCTGGAAACACCATATATTTT. It translates to CASTHPGEPGNTIYF. The V gene is TRBV7-8, the J gene TRBJ1-3, with D hard to call. Germline V gene lookup returns CDR1 SGHVS and CDR2 FQNEAQ. Trimming left V 7 bases short and J 2 bases short, with 15 bases between. The CDR3 spans 15 residues.

The V call is TRBV2, the J call TRBJ1-1; D is possibly TRBD1 (5 bases). Per germline, CDR1 SNHLY and CDR2 FYNNEI. Between the trimmed V and J ends, which lost 7 bases and 0 bases, there was a span of 15 bases. There are 15 residues in the CDR3. CDR3 in amino acids: CASTVSEGMNTEAFF. CDR3 sequence (DNA): TGTGCCAGCACCGTCTCGGAGGGGATGAACACTGAAGCTTTCTTT.

This clone occurred once. The V and J genes are TRBV28 and TRBJ1-5; no clear D gene. This CDR3 is 19 amino acids long. CDR1 and CDR2 (germline): MDHEN, SYDVKM. The V and J ends lost 5 bases and 1 base respectively, with 24 bases between them. The CDR3 DNA sequence: TGTGCCAGCAGTCCACACTTCCTGCCAAAGGTCGGGAGCAATCAGCCCCAGCATTTT. Its translation is CASSPHFLPKVGSNQPQHF.

This chain connects TRBV7-9 to TRBJ1-3; D ambiguous. V was trimmed by 3 bases and J by 0 bases, leaving 12 bases between them. This CDR3 contains 16 residues. Germline values: CDR1 SEHNR, CDR2 FQNEAQ (reference sequence). The CDR3 spells CASSLVVAPSGNTIYF. In nucleotides, the CDR3 is TGTGCCAGCAGCTTGGTGGTGGCTCCCTCTGGAAACACCATATATTTT. Variable domain in full (rest from reference TRBV7-9 and TRBJ1-3): DTGVSQNPRHKITKRGQNVTFRCDPISEHNRLYWYRQTLGQGPEFLTYFQNEAQLEKSRLLSDRFSAERPKGSFSTLEIQRTEQGDSAMYLCASSLVVAPSGNTIYFGEGSWLTVV.

The chain links TRBV28 to TRBJ2-1, with TRBD2 identical over 10 bases. The CDR3 sequence is 15 residues long. V lost 6 bases, J lost 5 bases, and 7 bases stayed unmatched. CDR1 and CDR2 (germline): MDHEN, SYDVKM. CDR3 region: CASRGAGGGHNEQFF. The CDR3 DNA reads as TGTGCCAGCAGGGGAGCGGGAGGGGGGCACAATGAGCAGTTCTTC.

This chain uses TRBV29-1 with TRBJ1-2; maybe TRBD1 (6 bases). Trimming left V 0 bases short and J 6 bases short, with 17 bases between. Germline V gives CDR1 SQVTM, CDR2 ANQGSEA. The CDR3 is made up of 15 amino acids. CDR3 nucleotides: TGCAGCGTTGAAGATCCGGGGGCTCTGTCGGATGGCTACACCTTC. This translates into CSVEDPGALSDGYTF.

The V gene is TRBV5-6, the J gene TRBJ2-7, with 7 bases lining up with TRBD2. Trimming removed 1 base from V and 3 bases from J; junction bases left unmatched: 7. The germline V gene has CDR1 SGHDT and CDR2 YYEEEE. The CDR3 extends over 15 amino acids. CDR3 residues: CASSLWLADYYEQYF. The DNA of the CDR3 is TGTGCCAGCAGCTTGTGGCTAGCGGACTACTACGAGCAGTACTTC.

The chain employs TRBV11-1 and TRBJ2-7; no reliable D call. Deletions cut 5 bases from V and 0 bases from J, with 8 bases between. The CDR3 length is 13 residues. The V gene's germline CDR1 is SGHAT and CDR2 FQDESV (reference sequence). Written as DNA, the CDR3 is TGTGCCAGCAGCCCTATGTCCTCCTACGAGCAGTACTTC. Its protein product is CASSPMSSYEQYF.